The sequence of this TCR beta chain was determined in a study of cytomegalovirus exposure and HLA in healthy donors. Points from the study as a whole: TCR beta chains numbering about 160 were designated cytomegalovirus-associated. The majority of TCR sequences were rare, yet some public TCRs appeared in many donors.

Every donor was a healthy person donating bone marrow. Amplification used 60 Vbeta primers and 13 Jbeta primers. Clones were sequenced by immunoSEQ multiplex PCR, and TCRdb holds only the in-frame ones, with some missing. The sample contains roughly 100,000 clones, around two thirds of which appear only once. Points on this clone: Its antigen is still unknown.

The germline V gene encodes CDR1 LGHNA and CDR2 YNFKEQ. Trimming cost V 0 bases and J 5 bases, with 7 bases left between them. CDR3 length equals 14 residues. The chain is built from TRBV4-2 and TRBJ2-2, with D uncertain. The sequence came from a woman between 50 and 59 years old in good health and CMV-seronegative. Material for sequencing was PBMCs. For the CDR3, the DNA is TGTGCCAGCAGCCAAGAAATGCTAACCGGGGAGCTGTTTTTT. Amino acids: CASSQEMLTGELFF.